The entry below describes one T cell receptor beta chain. CDR3 length: 12 amino acids. Germline V gene data show CDR1 as MNHEY and CDR2 as SMNVEV (reference sequence). The V end lost 5 bases, the J end lost 8 bases, and 10 bases lay between the germline ends. This specimen comes from a study of shared T cell receptors in the human thymus. Assay: immunoSEQ multiplex PCR; the TCRdb copy retains only in-frame clones and omits some. The sample lists hundreds of thousands of clones; approximately 89% were seen once. Another study also made use of these data, one on human thymus T cells. This second study says: Donors consisted of healthy Finnish infants (having corrective surgery for congenital heart defects). Corrective cardiac operations yielded the resected thymus tissue. It looked as if thymic and blood repertoires used V and J genes in a biased way. Among unrelated individuals, related research reported thymic repertoires that overlapped highly.

The chain carries TRBV27 and TRBJ2-4, with D tentatively TRBD1 (6 bases). The receptor was derived from a boy under three years old with a congenital heart defect. Material: thymocytes. The CDR3 loop reads CASSPQGHIQYF. The CDR3 coding sequence is TGTGCCAGCAGTCCACAGGGACACATTCAGTACTTC.